What follows describes a single T cell receptor (beta chain). Its antigen is not known. The data derive from a study of cytomegalovirus exposure and HLA in healthy donors. Whole-study findings and limits: The study carried out a later analysis of TCR beta sequences. It associated approximately 17,000 of them with specific HLA alleles at a false discovery rate of 0.05.

PCR involved 60 Vbeta and 13 Jbeta primers. Assay used: immunoSEQ multiplex PCR; TCRdb lists only in-frame clones, some missing. The sample lists 250,000 to 350,000 clones, roughly 85% occurring once. The clonotype comes from a man in his forties in good health and CMV-seropositive. The sequencing input was PBMCs.

The DNA of the CDR3 is TGTGCCACCAGCAGAGGTTTAGCGGTGAGCTCCTACGAGCAGTACTTC. Protein: CATSRGLAVSSYEQYF. J is TRBJ2-7 and V is TRBV15, with a tentative D call TRBD2 (6 bases). This CDR3 is 16 amino acids long. The germline CDR1 and CDR2 sequences are LNHNV and YYDKDF (reference sequence). V shed 1 base and J shed 0 bases, with 13 bases lying between them.